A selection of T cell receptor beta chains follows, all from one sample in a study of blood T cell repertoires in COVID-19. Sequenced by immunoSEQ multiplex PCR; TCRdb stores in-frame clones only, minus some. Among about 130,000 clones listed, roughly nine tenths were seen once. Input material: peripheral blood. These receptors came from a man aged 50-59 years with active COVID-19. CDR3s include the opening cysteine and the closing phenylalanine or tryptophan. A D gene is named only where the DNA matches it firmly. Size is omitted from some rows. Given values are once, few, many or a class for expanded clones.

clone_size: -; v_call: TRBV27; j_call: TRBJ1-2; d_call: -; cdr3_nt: TGTGCCAGCAGAACCCGAAGTTACGGAGGCTATGGCTACACCTTC; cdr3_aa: CASRTRSYGGYGYTF
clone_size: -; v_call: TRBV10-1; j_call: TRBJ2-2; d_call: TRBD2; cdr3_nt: TGCGCCAGCAGTGAACTAGCGGGGGGGCCCGGGGAGCTGTTTTTT; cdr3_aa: CASSELAGGPGELFF
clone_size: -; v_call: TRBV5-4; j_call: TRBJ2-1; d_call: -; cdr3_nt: TGTGCCAGCATCCTGGACAACGGAATTGGGTCCTACAATGAGCAGTTCTTC; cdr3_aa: CASILDNGIGSYNEQFF
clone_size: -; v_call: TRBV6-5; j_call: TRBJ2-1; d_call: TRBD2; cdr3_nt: TGTGCCAGCATCGAAAGCGGGAGTCGTGAGCAGTTCTTC; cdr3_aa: CASIESGSREQFF
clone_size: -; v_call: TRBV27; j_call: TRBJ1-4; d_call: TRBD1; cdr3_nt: TGTGCCAGCGGCAGGGGGCTGAATGAAAAACTGTTTTTT; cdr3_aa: CASGRGLNEKLFF
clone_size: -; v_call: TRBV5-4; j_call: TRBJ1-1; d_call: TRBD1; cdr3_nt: TGTGCCAGCAGCTTGGAGAAGGGGGCGTCCGCTGAAGCTTTCTTT; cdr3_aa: CASSLEKGASAEAFF
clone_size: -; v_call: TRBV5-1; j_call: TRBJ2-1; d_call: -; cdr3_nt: TGCGCCAGCAGCTTGGGGAGGGCCTACAATGAGCAGTTCTTC; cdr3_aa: CASSLGRAYNEQFF
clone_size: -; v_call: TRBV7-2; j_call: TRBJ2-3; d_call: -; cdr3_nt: TGTGCCAGCAGCTTAGAACTGCGGAGCACAGATACGCAGTATTTT; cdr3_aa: CASSLELRSTDTQYF
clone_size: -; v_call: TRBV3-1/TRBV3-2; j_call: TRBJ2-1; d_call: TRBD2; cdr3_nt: TGTGCCAGCAGCCAAGAAGGGACTAGCGGGATGTACAATGAGCAGTTCTTC; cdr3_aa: CASSQEGTSGMYNEQFF
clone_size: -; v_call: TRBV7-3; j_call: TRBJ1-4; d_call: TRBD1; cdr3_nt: TGTGCCAGCAGTCGGGGACAGACCTCGCTTGAAAAACTGTTTTTT; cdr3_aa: CASSRGQTSLEKLFF
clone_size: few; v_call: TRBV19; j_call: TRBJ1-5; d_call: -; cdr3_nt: TGTGCCAGTACGTTGACAGGCCGCAATCAGCCCCAGCATTTT; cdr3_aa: CASTLTGRNQPQHF
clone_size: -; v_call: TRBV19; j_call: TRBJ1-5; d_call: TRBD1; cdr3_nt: TGTGCCAGTAGTAAGCAGGGGGCGCGGGATCAGCCCCAGCATTTT; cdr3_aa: CASSKQGARDQPQHF
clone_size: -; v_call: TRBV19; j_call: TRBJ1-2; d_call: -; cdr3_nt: TGTGCCAGTAGTATGGGCAGTTTAAACTATGGCTACACCTTC; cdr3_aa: CASSMGSLNYGYTF
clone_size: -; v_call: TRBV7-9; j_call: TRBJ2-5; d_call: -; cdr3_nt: TGTGCCAGCAGCTTAGATGGGCGCGAGACCCAGTACTTC; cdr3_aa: CASSLDGRETQYF
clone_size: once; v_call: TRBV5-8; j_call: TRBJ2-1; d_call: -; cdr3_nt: TGTGCCAGCAGCTTATCGGGGGCCTACAATGAGCAGTTCTTC; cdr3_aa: CASSLSGAYNEQFF
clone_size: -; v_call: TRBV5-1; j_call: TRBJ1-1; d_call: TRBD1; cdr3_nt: TGCGCCAGCAGCTCAACAGGGGTGAACACTGAAGCTTTCTTT; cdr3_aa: CASSSTGVNTEAFF
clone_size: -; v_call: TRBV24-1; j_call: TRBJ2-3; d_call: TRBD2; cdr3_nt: TGTGCCACCAGTGACCAGCGGGGGGCGGGCACAGATACGCAGTATTTT; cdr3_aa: CATSDQRGAGTDTQYF
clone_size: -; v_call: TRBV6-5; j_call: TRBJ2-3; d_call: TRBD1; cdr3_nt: TGTGCCAGCAGCCCGGGACAGGGAGGCCCAGATACGCAGTATTTT; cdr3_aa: CASSPGQGGPDTQYF
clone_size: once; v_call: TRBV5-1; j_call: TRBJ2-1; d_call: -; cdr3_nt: TGCGCCAGCAGCCCTAGGAAGAGGAATGAGCAGTTCTTC; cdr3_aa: CASSPRKRNEQFF
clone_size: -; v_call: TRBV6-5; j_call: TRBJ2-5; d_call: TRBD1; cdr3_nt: TGTGCCAGCAGTTACGGGACAGGGAGAGTGGAGACCCAGTACTTC; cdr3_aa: CASSYGTGRVETQYF
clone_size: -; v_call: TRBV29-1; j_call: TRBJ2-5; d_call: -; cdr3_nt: TGCAGCGTTGAGGGCACGCTCGGGACCCAGTACTTC; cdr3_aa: CSVEGTLGTQYF
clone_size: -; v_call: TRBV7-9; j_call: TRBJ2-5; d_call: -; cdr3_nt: TGTGCCAGCAGCTTAGCGGGGCAGGGAGGAGAGACCCAGTACTTC; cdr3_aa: CASSLAGQGGETQYF
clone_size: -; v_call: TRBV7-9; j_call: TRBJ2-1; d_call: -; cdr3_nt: TGTGCCAGCAGCTTAGCTGGCAGCAATGAGCAGTTCTTC; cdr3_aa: CASSLAGSNEQFF
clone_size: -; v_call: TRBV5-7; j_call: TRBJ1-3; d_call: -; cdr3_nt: TGTGCCAGCTCTTCCCACGCGTCTGGAAACACCATATATTTT; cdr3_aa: CASSSHASGNTIYF
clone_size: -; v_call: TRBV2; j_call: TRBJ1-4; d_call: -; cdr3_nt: TGTGCCAGCAGGGCCCCCCGAGGTGAAAAACTGTTTTTT; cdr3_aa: CASRAPRGEKLFF
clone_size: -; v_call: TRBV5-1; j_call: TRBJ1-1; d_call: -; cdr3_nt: TGCGCCAGCAGCTTCGGGGGAGGCGGGACTGAAGCTTTCTTT; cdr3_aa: CASSFGGGGTEAFF
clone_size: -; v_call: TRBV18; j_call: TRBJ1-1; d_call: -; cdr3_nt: TGTGCCAGCTCACCCCGGACAGCCATGAACACTGAAGCTTTCTTT; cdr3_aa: CASSPRTAMNTEAFF
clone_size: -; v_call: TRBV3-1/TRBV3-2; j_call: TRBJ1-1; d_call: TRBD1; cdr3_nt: TGTGCCAGCAGCCGAAGGACAGGGGGGAGCACTGAAGCTTTCTTT; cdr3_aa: CASSRRTGGSTEAFF
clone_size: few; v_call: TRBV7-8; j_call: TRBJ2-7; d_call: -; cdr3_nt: TGTGCCAGCAGCCCCAGAGACAGTCTAGGGGACGAGCAGTACTTC; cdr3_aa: CASSPRDSLGDEQYF